A single sample gave rise to the 8 T cell receptor beta chains below, sequenced in a study of T cell responses to AZD1222 COVID-19 vaccine. The repertoire was sequenced with immunoSEQ multiplex PCR; TCRdb's copy has only in-frame clones and lacks some. The data show about 83,000 clones, more than 75% seen once. Material: peripheral blood, obtained on day 0 of AZD1222 vaccination. These receptors all stem from an adult in good health.

This chain links TRBV19 with TRBJ1-1; D is uncertain. The CDR3 is made up of 14 amino acids. V gave up 3 bases and J gave up 1 base, with 9 bases separating them. Germline values: CDR1 LNHDA, CDR2 SQIVND (reference sequence). The CDR3 nucleotides read TGTGCCAGTAGTATCCCAGGCAGGAACACTGAAGCTTTCTTT. Translating gives CASSIPGRNTEAFF.

The chain uses TRBV2 and TRBJ2-5; 8 bases agree with TRBD1. The CDR3 extends over 15 amino acids. V was clipped by 6 bases and J by 2 bases; unmatched bases: 8. Germline CDR1 and CDR2: SNHLY and FYNNEI. The CDR3 DNA is TGTGCCAGCAGGGCGGACAGGGTTGGACAAGAGACCCAGTACTTC. Its protein is CASRADRVGQETQYF.

This chain joins TRBV19 and TRBJ1-5; D is perhaps TRBD1 (5 bases). Germline CDR1 and CDR2: LNHDA and SQIVND (reference sequence). V lost 9 bases, J lost 3 bases, and 12 bases lay in between. This CDR3 is built from 13 residues. The CDR3 loop reads CASHRQNNQPQHF. CDR3 coding DNA: TGTGCCAGCCATCGACAGAACAATCAGCCCCAGCATTTT.

J is TRBJ2-3 and V is TRBV7-2; 10 bases agree with TRBD2. With V trimmed by 1 base and J by 5 bases, 0 bases remained unmatched. Germline assignment: CDR1 SGHTA and CDR2 FQGNSA. CDR3 length: 14 residues. The CDR3 sequence is CASSLGLAGDTQYF. CDR3 in DNA: TGTGCCAGCAGCTTAGGACTAGCGGGAGATACGCAGTATTTT. The full variable domain, completed using reference TRBV7-2 and TRBJ2-3, is GAGVSQSPSNKVTEKGKDVELRCDPISGHTALYWYRQSLGQGLEFLIYFQGNSAPDKSGLPSDRFSAERTGGSVSTLTIQRTQQEDSAVYLCASSLGLAGDTQYFGPGTRLTVL.

The genes are TRBV7-8 and TRBJ2-5; TRBD2 is a possible D gene (5 bases). The CDR3 loop spans 15 amino acids. Trimming took off 5 bases at V and 2 bases at J, with 15 bases between the two ends. Germline assignment: CDR1 SGHVS and CDR2 FQNEAQ. The CDR3 DNA follows: TGTGCCAGCAGCCGAGGGCCCCTGGGGCAAGAGACCCAGTACTTC. Translated, it gives CASSRGPLGQETQYF.

V and J are TRBV2 and TRBJ2-7; D unresolved. V lost 4 bases and J 0 bases, leaving 1 base between the germline ends. The CDR3 spans 11 residues. Germline lookup yields CDR1 SNHLY and CDR2 FYNNEI. Here the CDR3 reads CASSASYEQYF. CDR3 sequence (DNA): TGTGCCAGCAGTGCCTCCTACGAGCAGTACTTC.

CDR3 amino acids: CASRFPGQKQYF. The CDR3, as DNA: TGTGCCAGCAGATTTCCCGGACAGAAGCAGTACTTC. The rearrangement joins TRBV28 to TRBJ2-7; tentatively, D is TRBD1 (6 bases). Germline V gene data show CDR1 as MDHEN and CDR2 as SYDVKM. Trimming shortened V by 6 bases and J by 8 bases, and 14 bases separated the two germline ends. CDR3 size: 12 residues.

This clone was picked up one time. The J gene is TRBJ2-7, the V gene TRBV6-5; D might be TRBD1 (6 bases). Trimming took 2 bases from V and 9 from J, leaving 11 bases between them. The CDR3 length is 12 residues. Per the germline V gene, CDR1 is MNHEY and CDR2 is SVGAGI. CDR3 in amino acids: CASSYLQGGQYF. CDR3 in DNA: TGTGCCAGCAGTTACCTACAGGGCGGGCAGTACTTC.